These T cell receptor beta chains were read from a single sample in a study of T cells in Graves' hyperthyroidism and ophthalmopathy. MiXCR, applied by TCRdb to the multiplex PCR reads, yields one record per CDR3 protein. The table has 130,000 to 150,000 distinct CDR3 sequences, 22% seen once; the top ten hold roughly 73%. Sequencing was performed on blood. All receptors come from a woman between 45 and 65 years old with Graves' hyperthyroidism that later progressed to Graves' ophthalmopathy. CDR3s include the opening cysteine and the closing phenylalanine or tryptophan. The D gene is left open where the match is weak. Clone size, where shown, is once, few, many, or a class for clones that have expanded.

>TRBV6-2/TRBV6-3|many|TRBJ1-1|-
CASSVRNTEAFF
TGTGCCAGCAGTGTGCGGAACACTGAAGCTTTCTTT
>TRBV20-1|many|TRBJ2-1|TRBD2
CSSAGSGYDNEQFF
TGCAGTTCGGCGGGTAGCGGGTACGACAATGAGCAGTTCTTC
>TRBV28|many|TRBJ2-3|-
CASSGEGFTDTQYF
TGTGCCAGCAGCGGCGAGGGATTCACAGATACGCAGTATTTT
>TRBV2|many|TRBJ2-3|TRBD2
CASSQRGGSGTDTQYF
TGTGCCAGCAGTCAACGGGGAGGGAGCGGAACAGATACGCAGTATTTT
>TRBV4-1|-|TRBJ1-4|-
CASSPTADNEKLFF
TGCGCCAGCAGCCCGACAGCTGATAATGAAAAACTGTTTTTT
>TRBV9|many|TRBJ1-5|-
CASSKDGINQPQHF
TGTGCCAGCAGCAAGGACGGAATCAATCAGCCCCAGCATTTT
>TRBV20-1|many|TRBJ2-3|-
CSARKDSPTDTQYF
TGCAGTGCTAGAAAAGACAGCCCCACAGATACGCAGTATTTT
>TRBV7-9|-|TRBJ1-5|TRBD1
CASSAGTGGERQPQHF
TGTGCCAGCAGCGCTGGGACAGGGGGCGAGCGTCAGCCCCAGCATTTT
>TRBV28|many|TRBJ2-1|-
CASSLLRDSPSYNEQFF
TGTGCCAGCAGCTTACTCCGGGACTCGCCCTCCTACAATGAGCAGTTCTTC
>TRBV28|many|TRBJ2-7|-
CASSLTGRPYEQYF
TGTGCCAGCAGTTTGACGGGGAGACCCTACGAGCAGTACTTC
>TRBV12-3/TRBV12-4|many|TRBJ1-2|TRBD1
CASSPRGDRDGYTF
TGTGCCAGCAGTCCCCGCGGGGACAGGGATGGCTACACCTTC
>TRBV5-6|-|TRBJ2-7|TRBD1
CASSANLLGGRRHEQYF
TGTGCCAGCAGCGCGAACCTTCTAGGGGGCAGGAGACACGAGCAGTACTTC
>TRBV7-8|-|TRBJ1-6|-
CAGSRSYNSPLHF
TGTGCCGGCAGCAGGAGTTATAATTCACCCCTCCACTTT